This T cell receptor beta chain was identified in a study of blood T cell repertoires in COVID-19. Study-wide background: Samples taken during acute and convalescent COVID-19 were collected in the United States, Italy and Spain. PBMCs, B-cell-depleted T cells, or T cells provided the cDNA or gDNA that made up the material.

The CDR3 covers 15 residues. The V segment lost 6 bases and the J segment 4 bases; nucleotides outside the gene matches: 4. Germline V CDR1 and CDR2: WSHSY, SAAADI. In the authors' methods: Amplification with reference gene primers provided the estimates of nucleated cell counts. TCRdb's table, derived via immunoSEQ multiplex PCR, lists solely in-frame clones and lacks some. The DNA was the basis for D and trimming; V, J and clone size are from that table. The table shows under 550,000 clones, with about 90% occurring only once. The TCR sequence derives from a man aged 18 to 29 with COVID-19, enrolled during active disease. Sequenced material: peripheral blood. The chain uses TRBV10-2 and TRBJ1-6, with 9 nucleotides matching TRBD1. This CDR3 is CASSAGTGYNSPLHF. CDR3 DNA: TGCGCCAGCAGCGCCGGGACAGGGTATAATTCACCCCTCCACTTT.